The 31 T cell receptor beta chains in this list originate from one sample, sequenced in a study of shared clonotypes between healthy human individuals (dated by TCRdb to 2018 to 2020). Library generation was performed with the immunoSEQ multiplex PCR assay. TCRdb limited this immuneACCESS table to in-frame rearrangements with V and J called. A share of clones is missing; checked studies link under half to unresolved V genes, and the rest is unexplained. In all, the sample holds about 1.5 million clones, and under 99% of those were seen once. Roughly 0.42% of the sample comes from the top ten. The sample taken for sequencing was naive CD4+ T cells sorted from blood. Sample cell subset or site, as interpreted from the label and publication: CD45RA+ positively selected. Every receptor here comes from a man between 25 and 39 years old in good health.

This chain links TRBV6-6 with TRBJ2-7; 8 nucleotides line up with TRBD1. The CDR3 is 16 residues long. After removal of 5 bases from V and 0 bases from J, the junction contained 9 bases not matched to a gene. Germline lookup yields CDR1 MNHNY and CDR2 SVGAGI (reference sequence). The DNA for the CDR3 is TGTGCCAGCAGTCTTTTCGACAGGGGTCCCTCCTACGAGCAGTACTTC. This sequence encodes CASSLFDRGPSYEQYF.

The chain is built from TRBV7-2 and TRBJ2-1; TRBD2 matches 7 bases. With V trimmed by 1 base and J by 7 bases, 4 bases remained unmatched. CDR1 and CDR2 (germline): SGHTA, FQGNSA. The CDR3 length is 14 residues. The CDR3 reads CASSLGGSRNEQFF. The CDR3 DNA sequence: TGTGCCAGCAGCTTAGGCGGGAGTAGGAATGAGCAGTTCTTC.

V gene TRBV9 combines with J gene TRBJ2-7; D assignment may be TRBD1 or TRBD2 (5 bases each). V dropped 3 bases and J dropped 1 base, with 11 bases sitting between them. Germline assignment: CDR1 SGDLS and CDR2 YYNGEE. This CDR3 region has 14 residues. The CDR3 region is CASSGDPTSYEQYF. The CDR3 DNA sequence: TGTGCCAGCAGCGGGGACCCTACTTCCTACGAGCAGTACTTC.

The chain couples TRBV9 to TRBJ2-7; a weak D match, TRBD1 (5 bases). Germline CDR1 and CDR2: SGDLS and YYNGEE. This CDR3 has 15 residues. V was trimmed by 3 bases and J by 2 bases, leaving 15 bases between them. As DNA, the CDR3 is TGTGCCAGCAGCGGTCGGCCAGGGCCGACCTACGAGCAGTACTTC. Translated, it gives CASSGRPGPTYEQYF.

CDR3 bases: TGTGCCAGCAGCTTACGAGGGACGGGAGATACGCAGTATTTT. This codes for CASSLRGTGDTQYF. The chain uses TRBV7-9 and TRBJ2-3; D tentatively fits TRBD1 or TRBD2 (5 bases each). This CDR3 region has 14 residues. V lost 2 bases to trimming and J lost 5 bases, with 11 bases between them. The V gene's germline CDR1 is SEHNR and CDR2 FQNEAQ (reference sequence).

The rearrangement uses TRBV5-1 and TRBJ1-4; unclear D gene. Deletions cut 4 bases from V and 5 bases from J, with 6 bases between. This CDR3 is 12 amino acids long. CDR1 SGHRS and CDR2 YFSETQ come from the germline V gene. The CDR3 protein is CASSGQNEKLFF. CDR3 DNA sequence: TGCGCCAGCAGCGGGCAGAATGAAAAACTGTTTTTT.

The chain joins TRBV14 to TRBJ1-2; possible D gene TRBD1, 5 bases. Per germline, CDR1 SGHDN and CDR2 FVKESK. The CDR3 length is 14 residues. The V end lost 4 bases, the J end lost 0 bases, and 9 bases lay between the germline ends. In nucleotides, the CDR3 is TGTGCCAGCAGCCTCGACAGCTCTAACTATGGCTACACCTTC. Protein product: CASSLDSSNYGYTF.

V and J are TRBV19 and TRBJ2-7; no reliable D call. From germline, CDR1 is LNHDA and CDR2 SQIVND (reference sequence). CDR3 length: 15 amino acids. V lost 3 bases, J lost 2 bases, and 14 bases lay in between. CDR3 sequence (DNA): TGTGCCAGTAGTATCGGTCTCCTCTCGCCCTACGAGCAGTACTTC. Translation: CASSIGLLSPYEQYF.

The CDR3 region is CASSQDRGDTQYF. CDR3 DNA sequence: TGCGCCAGCAGCCAGGACCGGGGAGATACGCAGTATTTT. The chain recombines TRBV5-1 with TRBJ2-3; tentative D call: TRBD2 (5 bases). Between the trimmed V and J ends, which lost 4 bases and 5 bases, there was a span of 11 bases. CDR3 size: 13 residues. Germline CDR1 and CDR2: SGHRS and YFSETQ.

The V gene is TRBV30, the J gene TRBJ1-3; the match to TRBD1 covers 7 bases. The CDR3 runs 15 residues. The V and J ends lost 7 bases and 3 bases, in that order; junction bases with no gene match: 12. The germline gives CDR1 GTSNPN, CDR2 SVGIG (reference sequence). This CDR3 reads CALGIGQAHGNTIYF. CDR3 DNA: TGTGCCTTGGGTATTGGACAGGCCCATGGAAACACCATATATTTT.

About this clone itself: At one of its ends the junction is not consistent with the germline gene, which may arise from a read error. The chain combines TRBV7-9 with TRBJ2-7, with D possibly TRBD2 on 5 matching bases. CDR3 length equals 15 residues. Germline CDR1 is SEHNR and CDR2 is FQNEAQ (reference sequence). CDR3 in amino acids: CASSLALALDYEQYF. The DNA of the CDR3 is TGTGCCAGCAGCCTAGCCCTAGCTTTAGACTACGAGCAGTACTTC.

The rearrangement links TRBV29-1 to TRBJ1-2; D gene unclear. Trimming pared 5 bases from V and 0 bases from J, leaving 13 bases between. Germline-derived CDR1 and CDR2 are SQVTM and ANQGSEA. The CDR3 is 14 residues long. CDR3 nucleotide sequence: TGCAGCGTTAAGAGGGTTACGGCTAACTATGGCTACACCTTC. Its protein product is CSVKRVTANYGYTF.

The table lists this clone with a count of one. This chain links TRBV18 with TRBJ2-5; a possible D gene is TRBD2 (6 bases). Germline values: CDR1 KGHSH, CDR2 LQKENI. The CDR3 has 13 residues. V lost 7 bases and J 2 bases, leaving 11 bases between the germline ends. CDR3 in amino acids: CASFSGKQETQYF. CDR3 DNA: TGTGCCAGCTTTAGCGGAAAACAAGAGACCCAGTACTTC. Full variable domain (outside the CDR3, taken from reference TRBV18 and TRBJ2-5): NAGVMQNPRHLVRRRGQEARLRCSPMKGHSHVYWYRQLPEEGLKFMVYLQKENIIDESGMPKERFSAEFPKEGPSILRIQQVVRGDSAAYFCASFSGKQETQYFGPGTRLLVL.

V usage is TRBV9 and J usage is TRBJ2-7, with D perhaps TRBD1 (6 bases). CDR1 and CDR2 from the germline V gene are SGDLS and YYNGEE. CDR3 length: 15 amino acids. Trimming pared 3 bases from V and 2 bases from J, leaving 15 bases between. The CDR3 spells CASSETGTMTYEQYF. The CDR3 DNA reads TGTGCCAGCAGCGAAACCGGGACAATGACCTACGAGCAGTACTTC.

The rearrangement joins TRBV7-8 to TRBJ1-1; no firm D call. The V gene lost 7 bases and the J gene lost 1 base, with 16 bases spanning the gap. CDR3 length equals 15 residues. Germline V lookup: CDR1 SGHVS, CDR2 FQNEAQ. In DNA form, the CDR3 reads TGTGCCAGCATGGTTTGGGGTAGAGGGAACACTGAAGCTTTCTTT. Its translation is CASMVWGRGNTEAFF.

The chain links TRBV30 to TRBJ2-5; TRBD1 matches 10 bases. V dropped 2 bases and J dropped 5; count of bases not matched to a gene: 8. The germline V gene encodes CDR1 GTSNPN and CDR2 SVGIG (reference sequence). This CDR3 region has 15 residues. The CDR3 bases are TGTGCCTGGAGTCCAACGACAGGGGGCAGGGAGACCCAGTACTTC. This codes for CAWSPTTGGRETQYF.

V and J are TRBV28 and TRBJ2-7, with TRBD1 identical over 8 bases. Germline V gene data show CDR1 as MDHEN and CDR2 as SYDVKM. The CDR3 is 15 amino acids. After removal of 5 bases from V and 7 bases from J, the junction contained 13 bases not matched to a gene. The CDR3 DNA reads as TGTGCCAGCAGTGTGGACAGGGTCCTCGGAGGGGAGCAGTACTTC. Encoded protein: CASSVDRVLGGEQYF.

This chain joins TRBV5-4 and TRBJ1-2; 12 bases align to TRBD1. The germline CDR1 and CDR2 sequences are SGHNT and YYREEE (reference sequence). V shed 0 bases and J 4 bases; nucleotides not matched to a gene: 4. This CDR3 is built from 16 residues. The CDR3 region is CASSLGGQGATYGYTF. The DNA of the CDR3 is TGTGCCAGCAGCTTGGGGGGACAGGGGGCGACCTATGGCTACACCTTC.

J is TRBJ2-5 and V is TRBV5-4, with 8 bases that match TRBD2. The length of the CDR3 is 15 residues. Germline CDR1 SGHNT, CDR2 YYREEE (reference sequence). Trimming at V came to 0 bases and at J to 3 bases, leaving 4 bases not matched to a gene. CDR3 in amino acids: CASSLVTGGKETQYF. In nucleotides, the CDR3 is TGTGCCAGCAGCTTGGTTACGGGAGGGAAAGAGACCCAGTACTTC.

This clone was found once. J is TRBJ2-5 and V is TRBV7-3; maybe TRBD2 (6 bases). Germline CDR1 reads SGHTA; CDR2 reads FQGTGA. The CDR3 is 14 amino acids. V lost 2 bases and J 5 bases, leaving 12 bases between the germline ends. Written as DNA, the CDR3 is TGTGCCAGCAGCTTACGGGGGTCCGGGGAGACCCAGTACTTC. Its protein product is CASSLRGSGETQYF.

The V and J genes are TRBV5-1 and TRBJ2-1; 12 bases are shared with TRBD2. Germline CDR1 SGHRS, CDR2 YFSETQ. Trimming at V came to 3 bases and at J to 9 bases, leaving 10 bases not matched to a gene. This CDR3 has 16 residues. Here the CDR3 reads CASSWVTSGSGREQFF. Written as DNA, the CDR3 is TGCGCCAGCAGCTGGGTGACTAGCGGGAGTGGGCGTGAGCAGTTCTTC.

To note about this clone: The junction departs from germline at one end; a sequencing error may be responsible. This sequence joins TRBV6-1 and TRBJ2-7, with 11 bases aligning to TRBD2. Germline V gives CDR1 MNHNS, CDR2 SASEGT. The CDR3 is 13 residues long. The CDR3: CASSEAAPSGRCF. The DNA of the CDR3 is TGTGCCAGCAGTGAAGCGGCCCCTAGCGGGAGGTGCTTC.

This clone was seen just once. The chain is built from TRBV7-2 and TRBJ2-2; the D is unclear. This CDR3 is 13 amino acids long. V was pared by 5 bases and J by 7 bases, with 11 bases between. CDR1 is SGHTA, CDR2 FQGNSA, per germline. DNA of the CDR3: TGTGCCAGCAGCAGTATAGCTAGCGGGGAGCTGTTTTTT. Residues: CASSSIASGELFF.

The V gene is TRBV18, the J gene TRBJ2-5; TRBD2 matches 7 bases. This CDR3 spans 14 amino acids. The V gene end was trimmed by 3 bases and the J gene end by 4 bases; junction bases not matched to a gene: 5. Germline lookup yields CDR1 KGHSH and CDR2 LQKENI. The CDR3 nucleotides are TGTGCCAGCTCACCGGCGGGAGATGGAGAGACCCAGTACTTC. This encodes CASSPAGDGETQYF. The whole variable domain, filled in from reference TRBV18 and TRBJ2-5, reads NAGVMQNPRHLVRRRGQEARLRCSPMKGHSHVYWYRQLPEEGLKFMVYLQKENIIDESGMPKERFSAEFPKEGPSILRIQQVVRGDSAAYFCASSPAGDGETQYFGPGTRLLVL.

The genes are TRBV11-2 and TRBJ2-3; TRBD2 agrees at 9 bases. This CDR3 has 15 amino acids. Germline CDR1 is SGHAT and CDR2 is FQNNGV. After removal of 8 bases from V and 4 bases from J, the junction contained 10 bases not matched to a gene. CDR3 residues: CASGLGGRASDTQYF. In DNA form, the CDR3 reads TGTGCCAGCGGCCTCGGCGGGAGGGCTTCAGATACGCAGTATTTT.

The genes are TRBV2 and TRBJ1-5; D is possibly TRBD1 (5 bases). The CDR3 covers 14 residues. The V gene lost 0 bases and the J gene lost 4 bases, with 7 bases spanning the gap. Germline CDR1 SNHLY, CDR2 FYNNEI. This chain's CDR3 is CASSEASGNQPQHF. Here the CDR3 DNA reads TGTGCCAGCAGTGAAGCGTCAGGGAATCAGCCCCAGCATTTT.

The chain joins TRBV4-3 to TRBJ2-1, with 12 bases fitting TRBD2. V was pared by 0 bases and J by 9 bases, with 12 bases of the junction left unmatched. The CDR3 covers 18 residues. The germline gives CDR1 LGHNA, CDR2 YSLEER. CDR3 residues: CASSQDRVGASGRAEQFF. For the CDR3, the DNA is TGCGCCAGCAGCCAAGATCGAGTTGGGGCTAGCGGGAGGGCTGAGCAGTTCTTC.

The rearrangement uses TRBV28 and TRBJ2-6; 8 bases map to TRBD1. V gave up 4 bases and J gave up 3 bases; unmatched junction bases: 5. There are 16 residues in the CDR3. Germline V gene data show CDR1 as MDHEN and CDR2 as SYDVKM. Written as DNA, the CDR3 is TGTGCCAGCAGTTACCTCAGGGGGCTTGGGGCCAACGTCCTGACTTTC. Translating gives CASSYLRGLGANVLTF.

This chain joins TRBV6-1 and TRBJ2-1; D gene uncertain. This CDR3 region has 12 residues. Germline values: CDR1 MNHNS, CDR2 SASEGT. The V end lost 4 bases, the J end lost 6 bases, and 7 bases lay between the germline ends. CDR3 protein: CASSVYFNEQFF. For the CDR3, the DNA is TGTGCCAGCAGTGTTTACTTCAATGAGCAGTTCTTC.

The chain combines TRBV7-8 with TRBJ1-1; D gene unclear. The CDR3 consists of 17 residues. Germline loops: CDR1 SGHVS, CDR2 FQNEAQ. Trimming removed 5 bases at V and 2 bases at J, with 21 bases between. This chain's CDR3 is CASSPEPPWQRNTEAFF. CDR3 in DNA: TGTGCCAGCAGCCCCGAACCGCCCTGGCAGAGAAACACTGAAGCTTTCTTT.

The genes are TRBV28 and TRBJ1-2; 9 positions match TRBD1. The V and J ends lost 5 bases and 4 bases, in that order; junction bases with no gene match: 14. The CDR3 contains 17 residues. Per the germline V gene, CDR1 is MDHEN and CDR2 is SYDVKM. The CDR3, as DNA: TGTGCCAGCAGTCCAGGACAGGGGAATAGGATTGTCTATGGCTACACCTTC. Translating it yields CASSPGQGNRIVYGYTF.